This T cell receptor (beta chain) was sequenced for a study of cytomegalovirus exposure and HLA in healthy donors. Notes on this clone: The antigen remains unidentified.

Assay used: immunoSEQ multiplex PCR; TCRdb lists only in-frame clones, some missing. The table has about 260,000 clones, about 92% seen once. CDR1 is SGHVS, CDR2 FQNEAQ, per germline. V was trimmed by 1 base and J by 1 base, leaving 8 bases between them. The CDR3 contains 14 residues. Findings of the study overall: Subsequent analysis found a tendency for first-cohort TCR clusters to co-occur within the 120 validation repertoires.

This receptor was taken from a woman between 25 and 40 years old in good health and CMV-seronegative. Specimen: PBMCs. The chain joins TRBV7-8 to TRBJ2-7; D is unclear. As DNA, the CDR3 is TGTGCCAGCAGCTTAGTGGGCAGTTCCTACGAGCAGTACTTC. As protein: CASSLVGSSYEQYF.